The entry below gives a single T cell receptor beta chain sequence along with its context. The data belong to a study of liver allograft versus peripheral blood T cells. On the study more broadly: Liver transplant recipients had T cell receptor repertoires compared between transplanted liver and peripheral blood.

TCRdb re-derived calls from the reads in MiXCR, one entry per CDR3 protein. The repertoire consists of 15,000 to 20,000 distinct CDR3 sequences, with around a fifth occurring once and the leading ten covering roughly 13%. The V segment lost 2 bases and the J segment 9 bases; nucleotides outside the gene matches: 8. The CDR3 has 16 amino acids. Germline CDR1 is ENHRY and CDR2 is SYGVKD. This sequence was found in a human patient who had a liver transplant. A subset of T cells may come from the graft donor. The chain uses TRBV10-3 and TRBJ2-1, with 12 bases fitting TRBD2. CDR3 DNA sequence: TGTGCCATCAGTGAGCCCAGGACTAGCGGGACTTTTGAGCAGTTCTTC. As protein: CAISEPRTSGTFEQFF.